The 24 T cell receptor beta chains below were found in one sample sequenced in a study of cytomegalovirus exposure and HLA in healthy donors. Sequencing was performed with immunoSEQ multiplex PCR; in TCRdb, only in-frame clones are kept and a portion is missing. Of roughly 150,000 clones in the sample, roughly nine tenths are singletons; the top ten hold about 3%. The material sequenced was PBMCs. The receptors here all came from a woman under 30 in good health and CMV-seropositive.

This chain connects TRBV12-5 to TRBJ1-1; maybe TRBD1 (6 bases). This CDR3 has 20 residues. Germline V gene lookup returns CDR1 LGHNT and CDR2 FRNRAP. Trimming shortened V by 1 base and J by 1 base, and 25 bases separated the two germline ends. Written as DNA, the CDR3 is TGTGCTAGTGGTTTGGGCCCTCACAGGGACCATATATTAGAGAACACTGAAGCTTTCTTT. It is translated as CASGLGPHRDHILENTEAFF.

The chain recombines TRBV19 with TRBJ2-1; 11 bases line up with TRBD2. Germline assignment: CDR1 LNHDA and CDR2 SQIVND (reference sequence). The CDR3 length is 15 residues. V trimming: 4 bases; J trimming: 5 bases; junction bases outside the gene matches: 4. CDR3 in amino acids: CASSTTSGRHNEQFF. The CDR3 coding sequence is TGTGCCAGTAGTACCACTAGCGGGAGACACAATGAGCAGTTCTTC.

The chain couples TRBV4-2 to TRBJ1-1, with no clear D. Germline values: CDR1 LGHNA, CDR2 YNFKEQ. This CDR3 region has 15 residues. The V and J ends lost 0 bases and 7 bases respectively, with 15 bases between them. DNA of the CDR3: TGTGCCAGCAGCCAAGATTCCATCCGGCGGGGTGAAGCTTTCTTT. Encoded protein: CASSQDSIRRGEAFF.

The chain uses TRBV6-1 and TRBJ2-1, with D perhaps matching TRBD1 (5 bases). With 4 bases removed from V and 8 bases from J, the gap between germline ends came to 18 bases. Germline V gene data show CDR1 as MNHNS and CDR2 as SASEGT. This CDR3 region has 15 residues. The CDR3 reads CASSVRALQGDEQFF. In nucleotides, the CDR3 is TGTGCCAGCAGTGTTAGGGCTCTCCAAGGGGATGAGCAGTTCTTC.

This clone appeared once. DNA of the CDR3: TGTGCCAGCAGTTACTCGAGGTGGGAGACCCAGTACTTC. Amino acids: CASSYSRWETQYF. This sequence joins TRBV6-5 and TRBJ2-5, with D hard to call. Deletions cut 0 bases from V and 5 bases from J, with 7 bases between. Germline lookup yields CDR1 MNHEY and CDR2 SVGAGI. This CDR3 is 13 amino acids long.

The rearrangement links TRBV7-8 to TRBJ1-1; D unclear. CDR3 length: 16 amino acids. V was shortened by 1 base and J by 0 bases, with 12 bases between the two germline ends. Per the germline V gene, CDR1 is SGHVS and CDR2 is FQNEAQ. The CDR3 DNA reads as TGTGCCAGCAGCTTAGTGCCGGTCAGGCTGAACACTGAAGCTTTCTTT. As protein: CASSLVPVRLNTEAFF.

This clone was picked up one time. The chain's CDR3 is CAWRGTGSPPSGNTIYF. CDR3 DNA sequence: TGTGCCTGGAGGGGGACAGGCAGTCCGCCCTCTGGAAACACCATATATTTT. This chain joins TRBV30 and TRBJ1-3, with 8 bases fitting TRBD1. The trim removed 3 bases at V and 0 bases at J, leaving 10 bases unmatched. Per the germline V gene, CDR1 is GTSNPN and CDR2 is SVGIG (reference sequence). This CDR3 comprises 17 residues.

This chain joins TRBV5-1 and TRBJ2-1, with 15 positions matching TRBD2. The CDR3 is 15 amino acids. Trimming at V came to 4 bases and at J to 7 bases, leaving 3 bases not matched to a gene. Germline V CDR1 and CDR2: SGHRS, YFSETQ. CDR3 coding DNA: TGCGCCAGCAGCCGAGGACTAGCGGGAGGGAATGAGCAGTTCTTC. Its protein product is CASSRGLAGGNEQFF.

This chain uses TRBV6-5 with TRBJ2-3, with 7 bases fitting TRBD1. The junction had 8 bases not matched to a gene; V was cut back by 5 bases and J by 3 bases. This CDR3 region has 15 residues. CDR1 MNHEY and CDR2 SVGAGI come from the germline V gene. CDR3 nucleotides: TGTGCCAGCAGTCAAGGGACAGTAGGGACAGATACGCAGTATTTT. Its protein is CASSQGTVGTDTQYF.

The chain joins TRBV5-1 to TRBJ2-5; D is perhaps TRBD2 (6 bases). V was cut by 0 bases and J by 4 bases, with 7 bases left in between. The CDR3 runs 13 residues. The germline V gene encodes CDR1 SGHRS and CDR2 YFSETQ. The CDR3 DNA reads as TGCGCCAGCAGCTTGGCAGCGGGAGAGACCCAGTACTTC. As protein: CASSLAAGETQYF. The whole variable domain, filled in from reference TRBV5-1 and TRBJ2-5, reads KAGVTQTPRYLIKTRGQQVTLSCSPISGHRSVSWYQQTPGQGLQFLFEYFSETQRNKGNFPGRFSGRQFSNSRSEMNVSTLELGDSALYLCASSLAAGETQYFGPGTRLLVL.

J is TRBJ2-4 and V is TRBV11-2; TRBD1 agrees at 9 bases. Trimming at V came to 1 base and at J to 14 bases, leaving 0 bases not matched to a gene. The CDR3 is 11 amino acids. Germline values: CDR1 SGHAT, CDR2 FQNNGV. The DNA for the CDR3 is TGTGCCAGCAGCTTAGGGGACAGGGAGTACTTC. Translated, it gives CASSLGDREYF.

V usage is TRBV5-1 and J usage is TRBJ2-7; 8 nucleotides align to TRBD1. CDR1 is SGHRS and CDR2 is YFSETQ in the germline V gene. The CDR3 length is 14 residues. Germline trimming cut 4 bases from V and 5 bases from J; bases unmatched to any gene: 8. The DNA for the CDR3 is TGCGCCAGCAGCACAGACAGGGGTGGCCACGAGCAGTACTTC. Its protein is CASSTDRGGHEQYF.

The V call is TRBV10-1, the J call TRBJ2-2; 7 nucleotides match TRBD1. The trim removed 0 bases at V and 1 base at J, leaving 5 bases unmatched. Germline V gene data show CDR1 as WNHNN and CDR2 as SYGVQD (reference sequence). The CDR3 contains 17 residues. The CDR3, as DNA: TGCGCCAGCAGTGAGTCTTTAGGGGGCTTGAACACCGGGGAGCTGTTTTTT. It is translated as CASSESLGGLNTGELFF.

The chain carries TRBV2 and TRBJ1-4, with D perhaps TRBD1 (5 bases). Trimming removed 2 bases from V and 4 bases from J, with 11 bases in between. CDR1 SNHLY and CDR2 FYNNEI come from the germline V gene. The CDR3 runs to 15 residues. The CDR3 reads CASSEWPGINEKLFF. The CDR3 region has the DNA TGTGCCAGCAGTGAATGGCCAGGGATTAATGAAAAACTGTTTTTT. The entire variable domain, with the rest obtained from reference TRBV2 and TRBJ1-4, is as follows: EPEVTQTPSHQVTQMGQEVILRCVPISNHLYFYWYRQILGQKVEFLVSFYNNEISEKSEIFDDQFSVERPDGSNFTLKIRSTKLEDSAMYFCASSEWPGINEKLFFGSGTQLSVL.

Turning to this clone: One junction end does not reproduce the germline sequence, and a read error may be involved. The chain combines TRBV5-4 with TRBJ2-7; 13 nucleotides line up with TRBD2. Germline V gives CDR1 SGHNT, CDR2 YYREEE (reference sequence). The CDR3 contains 12 residues. The CDR3 spells CASSLTSGRALF. CDR3 DNA sequence: TGTGCCAGCAGCTTGACTAGCGGGAGGGCCCTCTTC.

The rearrangement joins TRBV5-1 to TRBJ1-1; maybe TRBD1 (6 bases). Trimming took off 4 bases at V and 1 base at J, with 11 bases between the two ends. The germline CDR1 and CDR2 sequences are SGHRS and YFSETQ. This CDR3 is 14 amino acids long. The CDR3 region is CASSLGHPNTEAFF. The CDR3 DNA reads TGCGCCAGCAGCCTGGGACACCCGAACACTGAAGCTTTCTTT.

This chain joins TRBV9 and TRBJ2-5, with D perhaps TRBD1 (6 bases). V dropped 0 bases and J dropped 7 bases, with 16 bases sitting between them. The CDR3 runs to 15 residues. From germline, CDR1 is SGDLS and CDR2 YYNGEE. CDR3 sequence reads: CASSVAGPKGGTQYF. The CDR3 coding sequence is TGTGCCAGCAGCGTAGCAGGTCCCAAAGGGGGGACCCAGTACTTC.

This rearrangement joins TRBV7-2 to TRBJ1-5, with 10 bases fitting TRBD1. The CDR3 spans 19 residues. V shed 2 bases and J 2 bases; nucleotides not matched to a gene: 12. Looked up from germline, CDR1 is SGHTA and CDR2 is FQGNSA. CDR3 sequence reads: CASSLKFPGTGVRNQPQHF. CDR3 coding DNA: TGTGCCAGCAGCTTAAAGTTTCCGGGGACAGGGGTTCGCAATCAGCCCCAGCATTTT.

The chain has TRBV29-1 and TRBJ2-3, with D unclear. The CDR3 runs 14 residues. V was pared by 1 base and J by 0 bases, with 8 bases between. Germline V gene data show CDR1 as SQVTM and CDR2 as ANQGSEA. The DNA of the CDR3 is TGCAGCGTTGAAGTGTACGGGAGCACAGATACGCAGTATTTT. As protein: CSVEVYGSTDTQYF.

This clone showed up just a few times. V usage is TRBV6-5 and J usage is TRBJ2-1, with D hard to call. The CDR3 extends over 13 amino acids. With 8 bases removed from V and 6 bases from J, the gap between germline ends came to 14 bases. Germline V gene lookup returns CDR1 MNHEY and CDR2 SVGAGI. The chain's CDR3 is CASFTHSGNEQFF. The CDR3 coding sequence is TGTGCCAGCTTCACCCATTCCGGCAATGAGCAGTTCTTC.

The rearrangement links TRBV5-4 to TRBJ1-1, with 8 bases lining up with TRBD1. Looked up from germline, CDR1 is SGHNT and CDR2 is YYREEE (reference sequence). CDR3 size: 15 residues. Trimming cost V 4 bases and J 5 bases; bases outside gene matches: 10. Here the CDR3 DNA reads TGTGCCAGCAGCCCCCAGGGGGCGTTAGGTACTGAAGCTTTCTTT. Translation gives CASSPQGALGTEAFF.

The genes are TRBV25-1 and TRBJ1-2; no clear D. The CDR3 length is 14 residues. V dropped 3 bases and J dropped 7 bases, with 15 bases sitting between them. The germline V gene has CDR1 MGHDK and CDR2 SYGVNS. The CDR3 sequence: CASSDPGWPSGYTF. DNA for the CDR3: TGTGCCAGCAGTGACCCCGGTTGGCCTAGTGGCTACACCTTC.

The chain has TRBV30 and TRBJ2-2, with 7 bases that match TRBD1. From germline, CDR1 is GTSNPN and CDR2 SVGIG (reference sequence). The J segment lost 6 bases and the V segment lost 5 bases, leaving 3 bases of the junction unmatched. This CDR3 spans 12 amino acids. The CDR3 protein is CAWGDSPGELFF. CDR3 nucleotide sequence: TGTGCCTGGGGGGACAGTCCCGGGGAGCTGTTTTTT.

The rearrangement links TRBV7-2 to TRBJ2-7, with TRBD2 as a possible D gene (5 bases). V was pared by 2 bases and J by 0 bases, with 11 bases between. The CDR3 sequence is 15 residues long. Germline V CDR1 and CDR2: SGHTA, FQGNSA. CDR3 DNA: TGTGCCAGCAGCTTAAGTGGCGGGCCCTCCTACGAGCAGTACTTC. Translating it yields CASSLSGGPSYEQYF. The variable domain in full, completed from reference TRBV7-2 and TRBJ2-7, reads GAGVSQSPSNKVTEKGKDVELRCDPISGHTALYWYRQSLGQGLEFLIYFQGNSAPDKSGLPSDRFSAERTGGSVSTLTIQRTQQEDSAVYLCASSLSGGPSYEQYFGPGTRLTVT.